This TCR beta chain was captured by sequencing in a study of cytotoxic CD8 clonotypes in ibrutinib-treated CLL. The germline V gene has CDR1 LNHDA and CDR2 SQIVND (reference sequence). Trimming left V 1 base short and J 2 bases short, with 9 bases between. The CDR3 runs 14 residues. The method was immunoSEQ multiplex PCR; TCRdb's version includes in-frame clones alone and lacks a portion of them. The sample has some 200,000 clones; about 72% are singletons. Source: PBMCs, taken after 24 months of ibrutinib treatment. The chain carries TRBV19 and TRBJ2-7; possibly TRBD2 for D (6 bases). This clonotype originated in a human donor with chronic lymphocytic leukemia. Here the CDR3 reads CASSIGREAYEQYF. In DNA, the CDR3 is TGTGCCAGTAGTATAGGCAGGGAGGCCTACGAGCAGTACTTC.